Given below is one T cell receptor beta chain in context. This CDR3 region has 17 residues. The V segment lost 5 bases and the J segment 2 bases; nucleotides outside the gene matches: 10. The germline gives CDR1 KGHSH, CDR2 LQKENI. The sample originates from a study of blood T cell repertoires in COVID-19. Study overall: Spain, Italy and the United States supplied samples that represented acute and convalescent COVID-19.

Profiling relied on immunoSEQ multiplex PCR, and the TCRdb table lists in-frame clones only, not all of them. The sample includes 250,000 or so clones, roughly 90% of them seen just once. The sample taken for sequencing was peripheral blood. This chain uses TRBV18 with TRBJ1-3, with TRBD1 matching 9 bases. The clonotype originates from a man younger than 40 with active or convalescent COVID-19. In DNA, the CDR3 is TGTGCCAGCTCAACCAGTGGACAGGGGACCGCTGGAAACACCATATATTTT. This sequence encodes CASSTSGQGTAGNTIYF.